The T cell receptor beta chain under discussion was sequenced for a study of T cell repertoires in cytomegalovirus infection. Overall study context: Signatures in public TCR beta sequences pointed to both CMV infection and matching HLA type.

Each CDR3 protein is one row after TCRdb ran MiXCR on the reads. The sample includes 200,000 to 250,000 distinct CDR3 sequences, roughly 22% of them seen just once. Study-wide findings and caveats: The ex vivo response was dominated by HLA-C-restricted CMV-specific TCR beta clonotypes. Public TCR beta family frequency separated CMV-and-HLA carriers, including in an independent cohort.

The CDR3 contains 11 residues. Trimming shortened V by 5 bases and J by 2 bases, and 1 base separated the two germline ends. Looked up from germline, CDR1 is MDHEN and CDR2 is SYDVKM. This clonotype is termed medium-sized. Its antigen is not identified. The source of this sequence is a human donor in good health (CMV status not recorded). Some clones in this sample may be carry-over from other donors' samples. Material for sequencing was CD8+ T cells from PBMCs. The rearrangement uses TRBV28 and TRBJ2-1; no firm D call. In DNA form, the CDR3 reads TGTGCCAGCAGTCCCTACAATGAGCAGTTCTTC. Protein: CASSPYNEQFF.